A single sample is the source of the 10 T cell receptor beta chains below, sequenced in a study of blood T cells in healthy people across ages. Sample-barcoded 5' priming and a J-beta primer mix drove a second PCR of 7 to 11 cycles. TCRdb reprocessed the 5' RACE reads via MiXCR and lists one record per CDR3 protein. The sample shows some 900,000 distinct CDR3 sequences, 29% of them seen only once. The specimen sequenced was blood. These TCRs come from a woman of 80 years or more in good health.

This clonotype was recorded at least ten times. The chain carries TRBV4-2 and TRBJ2-5; no clear D. This CDR3 region has 12 residues. Germline CDR1 reads LGHNA; CDR2 reads YNFKEQ. Trimming pared 6 bases from V and 4 bases from J, leaving 9 bases between. The CDR3 spells CASSTMGETQYF. The CDR3 nucleotides are TGTGCCAGCAGTACTATGGGAGAGACCCAGTACTTC.

This clonotype was counted ten times or more. This chain connects TRBV29-1 to TRBJ2-2; TRBD2 matches 9 bases. The CDR3 spans 15 residues. Germline lookup yields CDR1 SQVTM and CDR2 ANQGSEA. Trimming took 7 bases from V and 5 from J; bases not matched to a gene: 11. CDR3 region: CSALRGGAGTGELFF. CDR3 DNA: TGCAGCGCACTGCGCGGGGGGGCAGGGACCGGGGAGCTGTTTTTT.

In this sample, this clonotype turned up many times. The rearrangement uses TRBV2 and TRBJ2-1; 8 bases align to TRBD2. The CDR3 has 14 residues. The V gene end was trimmed by 8 bases and the J gene end by 10 bases; junction bases not matched to a gene: 13. Per the germline V gene, CDR1 is SNHLY and CDR2 is FYNNEI. CDR3: CASGRTGGPREQFF. The CDR3 bases are TGTGCCAGCGGGAGGACGGGGGGGCCAAGAGAGCAGTTCTTC.

Note on this clonotype: The germline gene is not matched at one end of the junction; a read error may be the cause. J is TRBJ2-2 and V is TRBV7-2; D possibly uses TRBD1 or TRBD2 (5 bases each). The CDR3 extends over 16 amino acids. The germline CDR1 and CDR2 sequences are SGHTA and FQGNSA. The CDR3 sequence: CASSFSSRAGPGERFF. CDR3 DNA sequence: TGTGCCAGCAGCTTCTCCTCCAGGGCCGGGCCCGGGGAGCGGTTTTTT.

This clonotype has at least ten counts. The chain uses TRBV3-1 and TRBJ2-7; 12 positions agree with TRBD1. This CDR3 has 14 amino acids. CDR1 is LGHDT, CDR2 YNNKEL, per germline (reference sequence). The junction had 6 bases not matched to a gene; V was cut back by 6 bases and J by 6 bases. The CDR3 here is CASSRDRGQFEQYF. The CDR3 bases are TGTGCCAGCAGTCGGGACAGGGGGCAGTTCGAGCAGTACTTC.

V is TRBV6-6 and J is TRBJ1-1; TRBD1 is a possible D gene (6 bases). CDR1 and CDR2 (germline): MNHNY, SVGAGI (reference sequence). This CDR3 region has 14 residues. V shed 7 bases and J shed 4 bases, with 16 bases lying between them. The CDR3 reads CASNRQEVTTEAFF. In nucleotides, the CDR3 is TGTGCCAGCAACCGACAGGAAGTCACCACTGAAGCTTTCTTT.

This clonotype was detected only a few times. The chain combines TRBV6-2 or TRBV6-3 with TRBJ1-5; no firm D call. V dropped 6 bases and J dropped 6 bases, with 18 bases sitting between them. The CDR3 loop spans 15 amino acids. The germline CDR1 and CDR2 sequences are MNHEY and SVGEGT. The CDR3 is CASSSFTFSGQPQHF. The DNA for the CDR3 is TGTGCCAGCAGCTCATTCACTTTTAGCGGTCAGCCCCAGCATTTT.

This clonotype appeared many times. The chain uses TRBV28 and TRBJ2-1; TRBD2 aligns across 13 bases. J was trimmed by 7 bases and V by 5 bases; bases with no gene match: 5. CDR3 size: 15 residues. Germline V gene sequence: CDR1 MDHEN, CDR2 SYDVKM. CDR3 sequence reads: CASSVLAGGHNEQFF. Written as DNA, the CDR3 is TGTGCCAGCAGTGTACTAGCGGGGGGGCATAATGAGCAGTTCTTC.

This chain links TRBV10-1 with TRBJ2-1, with 7 bases fitting TRBD2. This CDR3 is built from 15 residues. In germline, CDR1 is WNHNN, CDR2 SYGVQD (reference sequence). V lost 6 bases to trimming and J lost 5 bases; unmatched junction nucleotides: 10. CDR3 residues: CASSPGLAVHNEQFF. In DNA, the CDR3 is TGCGCCAGCAGCCCCGGGCTAGCGGTCCACAATGAGCAGTTCTTC.

The chain uses TRBV27 and TRBJ1-2; the match to TRBD1 covers 9 bases. This CDR3 comprises 13 residues. Germline lookup yields CDR1 MNHEY and CDR2 SMNVEV (reference sequence). V gave up 2 bases and J gave up 8 bases; unmatched junction bases: 3. CDR3 sequence reads: CASSLGTGLGYTF. CDR3 sequence (DNA): TGTGCCAGCAGTTTAGGGACAGGGTTGGGCTACACCTTC.